The rows below give T cell receptor beta chains drawn from one sample of a study of cytomegalovirus exposure and HLA in healthy donors. Using immunoSEQ multiplex PCR, the repertoire was profiled, and TCRdb retains in-frame clones only, with some absent. The sample yields around 130,000 clones, approximately 80% seen once. Sequences were obtained from PBMCs. Receptor source: a girl under 10 years old in good health and CMV-seronegative. Both conserved end residues are part of each CDR3. A D gene is named only where the DNA matches it firmly. Clone size appears in some rows only: once, few, many, or a class for an expanded clone.

.,TRBV4-1,TRBJ1-1,.,16,CASSQDMSRGSTEAFF,TGCGCCAGCAGCCAAGACATGTCCAGGGGCAGCACTGAAGCTTTCTTT
.,TRBV9,TRBJ1-2,.,14,CASSVGGSHYGYTF,TGTGCCAGCAGCGTAGGAGGAAGCCACTATGGCTACACCTTC
TRBD1,TRBV5-6,TRBJ1-2,.,13,CASWDRVDYGYTF,TGTGCCAGCTGGGACAGGGTGGACTATGGCTACACCTTC
TRBD1,TRBV4-3,TRBJ2-5,.,14,CASIQGGQGETQYF,TGCGCCAGCATTCAAGGCGGACAGGGGGAGACCCAGTACTTC
.,TRBV7-9,TRBJ2-1,.,15,CASSLFVAADNEQFF,TGTGCCAGCAGCTTATTCGTAGCGGCAGACAATGAGCAGTTCTTC
.,TRBV7-9,TRBJ2-6,.,18,CASSFWVRGRSGANVLTF,TGTGCCAGCAGCTTTTGGGTCAGGGGTCGATCTGGGGCCAACGTCCTGACTTTC
.,TRBV30,TRBJ2-1,.,14,CAWSFARIYNEQFF,TGTGCCTGGAGTTTTGCTAGGATCTACAATGAGCAGTTCTTC
.,TRBV30,TRBJ1-1,.,11,CAWSESHEAFF,TGTGCCTGGAGTGAATCCCATGAAGCTTTCTTT
TRBD1,TRBV19,TRBJ2-7,.,14,CASSPGTDSYEQYF,TGTGCCAGTAGCCCCGGGACAGATTCCTACGAGCAGTACTTC
TRBD1,TRBV5-6,TRBJ1-1,few,14,CASSLTGGLTEAFF,TGTGCCAGCAGCTTAACAGGGGGCCTCACTGAAGCTTTCTTT
.,TRBV30,TRBJ1-4,.,13,CAWSAGRGEKLFF,TGTGCCTGGAGTGCAGGGAGGGGTGAAAAACTGTTTTTT
TRBD2,TRBV5-1,TRBJ2-1,.,16,CASSLFAGGPNNEQFF,TGCGCCAGCAGCTTGTTCGCGGGAGGGCCTAACAATGAGCAGTTCTTC
.,TRBV4-2,TRBJ2-7,.,14,CASSQDPGAYEQYF,TGTGCCAGCAGCCAAGATCCGGGGGCCTACGAGCAGTACTTC
TRBD1,TRBV27,TRBJ1-2,.,17,CASSLKGNRGRIYGYTF,TGTGCCAGCAGTTTGAAGGGAAACAGGGGGCGCATCTATGGCTACACCTTC
.,TRBV4-1,TRBJ2-5,.,14,CASSPGGYGETQYF,TGCGCCAGCAGCCCCGGAGGGTATGGAGAGACCCAGTACTTC
.,TRBV7-6,TRBJ2-7,few,15,CASSLTGGRAYEQYF,TGTGCCAGCAGCCTGACCGGGGGACGGGCCTACGAGCAGTACTTC
TRBD2,TRBV6-5,TRBJ2-7,.,15,CASSYLREASYEQYF,TGTGCCAGCAGTTACTTACGGGAGGCCTCCTACGAGCAGTACTTC
.,TRBV9,TRBJ2-2,.,16,CASSLAPATNTGELFF,TGTGCCAGCAGTCTAGCGCCGGCCACGAACACCGGGGAGCTGTTTTTT
.,TRBV28,TRBJ1-3,.,15,CASSGQGSDGNTIYF,TGTGCCAGCAGCGGGCAGGGATCGGACGGAAACACCATATATTTT
.,TRBV18,TRBJ2-7,.,16,CASSSITGFPSYEQYF,TGTGCCAGCTCATCAATAACAGGGTTTCCATCCTACGAGCAGTACTTC
.,TRBV14,TRBJ1-6,.,15,CASSQGTQHNSPLHF,TGTGCCAGCAGCCAAGGGACTCAGCATAATTCACCCCTCCACTTT
TRBD1,TRBV19,TRBJ1-1,.,12,CASDRANTEAFF,TGTGCTTCCGACAGGGCGAACACTGAAGCTTTCTTT
TRBD2,TRBV9,TRBJ2-5,.,14,CASSPTSGGETQYF,TGTGCCAGCAGCCCAACTAGCGGGGGGGAGACCCAGTACTTC